These 8 T cell receptor beta chains originate from one sample sequenced in a study of T cells in Graves' hyperthyroidism and ophthalmopathy. Amplified TCR beta CDR3 regions derived from RNA transcripts. Initially, a first-round RT-PCR of the TCR CDR3 employed the HTBI primer set. One entry per CDR3 protein, called by TCRdb with MiXCR from the multiplex PCR reads. The data contain 600,000 to 650,000 distinct CDR3 sequences, around 20% of them singletons. Sequenced: blood. The receptor set was obtained from a man under 40 with Graves' ophthalmopathy.

V usage is TRBV24-1 and J usage is TRBJ2-1; 12 bases agree with TRBD2. Germline V gene sequence: CDR1 KGHDR, CDR2 SFDVKD. V lost 7 bases and J lost 6; bases outside the gene matches: 0. CDR3 length equals 13 residues. This CDR3 is CATRTSGSNEQFF. In DNA, the CDR3 is TGTGCCACCAGGACTAGCGGGAGCAATGAGCAGTTCTTC.

The V and J genes are TRBV4-1 and TRBJ1-5; D not certain. Deletions cut 3 bases from V and 3 bases from J, with 15 bases between. From germline, CDR1 is MGHRA and CDR2 YSYEKL. This CDR3 has 16 amino acids. In DNA form, the CDR3 reads TGCGCCAGCAGCCACACCTGGGCCGAGTCCAATCAGCCCCAGCATTTT. This codes for CASSHTWAESNQPQHF.

The J gene is TRBJ2-7, the V gene TRBV6-5; 8 bases fit TRBD2. Looked up from germline, CDR1 is MNHEY and CDR2 is SVGAGI. V lost 7 bases to trimming and J lost 3 bases; unmatched junction nucleotides: 11. This CDR3 comprises 15 residues. The CDR3 nucleotides are TGTGCCAGCACCTTACTAGCGGAGCTCCACTACGAGCAGTACTTC. Translation gives CASTLLAELHYEQYF.

The table lists this clonotype with many counts. The chain carries TRBV7-2 and TRBJ1-1; possibly TRBD1 for D (6 bases). V was pared by 5 bases and J by 3 bases, with 16 bases between. Germline V gene sequence: CDR1 SGHTA, CDR2 FQGNSA. The CDR3 loop spans 15 amino acids. CDR3 bases: TGTGCCAGCAGCCCCAAGGCAGGGGCTTACACTGAAGCTTTCTTT. Translation: CASSPKAGAYTEAFF.

V and J are TRBV13 and TRBJ2-7; D gene ambiguous. V was trimmed by 5 bases and J by 1 base, leaving 21 bases between them. The CDR3 has 17 residues. The germline CDR1 and CDR2 sequences are PRHDT and FYEKMQ (reference sequence). The CDR3 is CASSTRSSPALSYEQYF. The CDR3 bases are TGTGCCAGCAGCACACGTTCGTCCCCGGCCCTATCCTACGAGCAGTACTTC.

Concerning this clonotype: A much more abundant neighbour one base away suggests this may be a read error. This chain uses TRBV3-1 with TRBJ2-3, with D maybe TRBD2 (6 bases). V lost 4 bases to trimming and J lost 2 bases, with 13 bases between them. The germline V gene encodes CDR1 LGHDT and CDR2 YNNKEL (reference sequence). The CDR3 is made up of 15 amino acids. The CDR3 is CASSLRTTNTDTQYF. The CDR3 region has the DNA TGTGCCAGCAGCCTCCGGACTACTAACACAGATACGCAGTATTTT.

The chain joins TRBV5-1 to TRBJ1-5; TRBD1 might be the D (5 bases). The germline V and J ends were trimmed by 3 bases and 4 bases, with 14 bases remaining between them. The CDR3 has 15 residues. The germline V gene encodes CDR1 SGHRS and CDR2 YFSETQ. The CDR3 coding sequence is TGCGCCAGCAGCTCCGACGGGGCGCTAAATCAGCCCCAGCATTTT. The encoded protein is CASSSDGALNQPQHF.

This clonotype was counted at least ten times. V usage is TRBV12-3 or TRBV12-4 and J usage is TRBJ1-2; 7 nucleotides agree with TRBD1. This CDR3 spans 14 amino acids. The V segment lost 6 bases and the J segment 7 bases; nucleotides outside the gene matches: 11. CDR3 region: CASSRRGLGFGYTF. The CDR3 DNA is TGTGCCAGCAGCCGGAGGGGGCTCGGGTTTGGCTACACCTTC.